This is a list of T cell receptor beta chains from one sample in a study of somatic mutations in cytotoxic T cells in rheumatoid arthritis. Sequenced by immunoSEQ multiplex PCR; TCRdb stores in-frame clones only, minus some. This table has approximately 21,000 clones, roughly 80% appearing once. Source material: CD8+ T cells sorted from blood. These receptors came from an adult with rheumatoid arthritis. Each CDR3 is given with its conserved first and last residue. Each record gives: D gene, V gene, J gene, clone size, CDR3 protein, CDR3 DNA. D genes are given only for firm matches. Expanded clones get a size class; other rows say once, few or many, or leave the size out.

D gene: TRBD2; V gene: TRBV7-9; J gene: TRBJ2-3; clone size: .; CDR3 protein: CASSLSFGEGMTDTQYF; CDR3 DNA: TGTGCCAGCAGCTTATCTTTTGGGGAGGGTATGACAGATACGCAGTATTTT
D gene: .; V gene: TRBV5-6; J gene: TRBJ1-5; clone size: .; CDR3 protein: CASSFRSGRGGNQPQHF; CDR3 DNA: TGTGCCAGCAGCTTCAGATCCGGGCGGGGGGGCAATCAGCCCCAGCATTTT
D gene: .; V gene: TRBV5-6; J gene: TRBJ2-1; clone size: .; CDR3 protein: CASSFGTAYNEQFF; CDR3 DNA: TGTGCCAGCAGCTTTGGGACGGCCTACAATGAGCAGTTCTTC
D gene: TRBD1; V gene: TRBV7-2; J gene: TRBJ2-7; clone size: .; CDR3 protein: CASSFYRGGSYEQYF; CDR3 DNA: TGTGCCAGCAGCTTCTACAGGGGTGGCTCCTACGAGCAGTACTTC
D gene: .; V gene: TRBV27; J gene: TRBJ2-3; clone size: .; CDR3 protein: CASSFLGFGGTSTDTQYF; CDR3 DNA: TGTGCCAGCAGTTTTTTGGGATTTGGGGGCACTAGCACAGATACGCAGTATTTT
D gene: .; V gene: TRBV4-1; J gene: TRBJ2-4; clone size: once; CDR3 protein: CASSQDNRLKNIQYF; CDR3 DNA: TGCGCCAGCAGCCAAGATAACAGACTCAAAAACATTCAGTACTTC
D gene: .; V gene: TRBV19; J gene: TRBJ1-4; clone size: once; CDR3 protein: CASSIQGRVLRANEKLFF; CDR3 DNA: TGTGCCAGTAGTATCCAGGGTCGAGTTCTCCGGGCTAATGAAAAACTGTTTTTT
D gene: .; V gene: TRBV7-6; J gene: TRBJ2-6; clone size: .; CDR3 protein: CASRPRYSGANVLTF; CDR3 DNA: TGTGCCAGCAGACCACGATACTCTGGGGCCAACGTCCTGACTTTC
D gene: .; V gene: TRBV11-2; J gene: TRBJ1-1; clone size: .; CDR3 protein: CASSLPAGNTEAFF; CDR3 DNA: TGTGCCAGCAGCCTCCCCGCCGGGAACACTGAAGCTTTCTTT
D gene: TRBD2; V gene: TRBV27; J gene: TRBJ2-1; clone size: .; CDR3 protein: CASSFGTSAYNEQFF; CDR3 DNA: TGTGCCAGCAGTTTCGGGACTAGCGCATACAATGAGCAGTTCTTC
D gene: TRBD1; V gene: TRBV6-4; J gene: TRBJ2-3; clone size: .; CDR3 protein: CASSGDRGPDTQYF; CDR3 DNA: TGTGCCAGCAGTGGGGACAGGGGGCCAGATACGCAGTATTTT
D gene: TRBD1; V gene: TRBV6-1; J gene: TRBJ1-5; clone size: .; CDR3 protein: CASSEAGSGTGESQPQHF; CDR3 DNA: TGTGCCAGCAGTGAAGCGGGATCCGGGACAGGGGAGAGTCAGCCCCAGCATTTT
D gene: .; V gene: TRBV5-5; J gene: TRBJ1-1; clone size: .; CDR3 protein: CASSLGRVLLNTEAFF; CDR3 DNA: TGTGCCAGCAGCTTGGGTCGGGTTCTTCTGAACACTGAAGCTTTCTTT